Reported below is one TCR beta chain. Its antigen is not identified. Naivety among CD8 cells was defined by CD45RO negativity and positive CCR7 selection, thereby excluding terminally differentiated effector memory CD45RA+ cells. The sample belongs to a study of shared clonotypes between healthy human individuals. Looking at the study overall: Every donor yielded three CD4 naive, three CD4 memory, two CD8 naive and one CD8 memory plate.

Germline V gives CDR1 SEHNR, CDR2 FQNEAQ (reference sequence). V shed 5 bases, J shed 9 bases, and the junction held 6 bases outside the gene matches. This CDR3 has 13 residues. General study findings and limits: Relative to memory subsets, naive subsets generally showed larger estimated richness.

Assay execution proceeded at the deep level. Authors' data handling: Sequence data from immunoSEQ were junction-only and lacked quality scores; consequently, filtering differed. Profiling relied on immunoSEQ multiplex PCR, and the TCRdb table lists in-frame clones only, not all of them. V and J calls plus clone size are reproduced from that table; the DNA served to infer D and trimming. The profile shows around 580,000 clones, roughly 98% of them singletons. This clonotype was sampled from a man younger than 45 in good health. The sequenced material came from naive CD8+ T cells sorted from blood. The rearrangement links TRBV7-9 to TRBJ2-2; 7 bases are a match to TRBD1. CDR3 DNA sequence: TGTGCCAGCAGCCCCAGGGGGTACAGGGAGCTGTTTTTT. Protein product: CASSPRGYRELFF.